The rows below give T cell receptor beta chains drawn from one sample of a study of blood T cell repertoires in COVID-19. TCRdb's copy holds only in-frame clones and misses some; the assay was immunoSEQ multiplex PCR. Among 150,000 to 200,000 clones listed, roughly 84% were seen once. The sequencing sample was made of PBMCs or T cells enriched from blood (not recorded which). These receptors were obtained from a woman aged 55-69 years who had recovered from COVID-19. Both conserved end residues are part of each CDR3. A D gene is named only where the DNA matches it firmly. Not all rows give a size; the values are once, few, many and, for expanded clones, a class.

v_call: TRBV6-1
d_call: TRBD1
j_call: TRBJ1-4
clone_size: .
cdr3_nt: TGTGCCAGCAGTGAAGCGGGACAGGGGGTTTTAGGAAAACTGTTTTTT
cdr3_aa: CASSEAGQGVLGKLFF

v_call: TRBV7-9
d_call: .
j_call: TRBJ1-5
clone_size: .
cdr3_nt: TGTGCCAGCAGCTTAGTGGGGATCGGGGGTTTCAATCAGCCCCAGCATTTT
cdr3_aa: CASSLVGIGGFNQPQHF

v_call: TRBV4-1
d_call: TRBD1
j_call: TRBJ2-1
clone_size: .
cdr3_nt: TGCGCCAGCAGCGGTACAGGGGATTCCTACAATGAGCAGTTCTTC
cdr3_aa: CASSGTGDSYNEQFF

v_call: TRBV19
d_call: .
j_call: TRBJ2-1
clone_size: .
cdr3_nt: TGTGCCAGTAGCCGGCGGGCAGGCAATGAGCAGTTCTTC
cdr3_aa: CASSRRAGNEQFF

v_call: TRBV7-9
d_call: TRBD2
j_call: TRBJ2-7
clone_size: .
cdr3_nt: TGTGCCAGCAGCTTCCTAGCGGGGGACGAGCAGTACTTC
cdr3_aa: CASSFLAGDEQYF

v_call: TRBV28
d_call: TRBD1
j_call: TRBJ1-2
clone_size: .
cdr3_nt: TGTGCCAGCAGTTTATGGTCCACAGGGGAGACCTTC
cdr3_aa: CASSLWSTGETF

v_call: TRBV25-1
d_call: .
j_call: TRBJ1-2
clone_size: .
cdr3_nt: TGTGCCAGCAGTCAGGGCCCTCCCCATGGCTACACCTTC
cdr3_aa: CASSQGPPHGYTF

v_call: TRBV9
d_call: TRBD2
j_call: TRBJ2-5
clone_size: .
cdr3_nt: TGTGCCAGCAGCCTCTCGGGGGGGTGGGAGACCCAGTACTTC
cdr3_aa: CASSLSGGWETQYF

v_call: TRBV4-1
d_call: .
j_call: TRBJ2-2
clone_size: .
cdr3_nt: TGCGCCAGCAGCCAATGGGGGGGCGGCGGGGAGCTGTTTTTT
cdr3_aa: CASSQWGGGGELFF

v_call: TRBV5-1
d_call: .
j_call: TRBJ2-3
clone_size: .
cdr3_nt: TGCGCCAGCAGCTTGGGGGTCAGGGGTGCCACAGATACGCAGTATTTT
cdr3_aa: CASSLGVRGATDTQYF

v_call: TRBV3-1/TRBV3-2
d_call: .
j_call: TRBJ1-5
clone_size: .
cdr3_nt: TGTGCCAGCAGCCAAGCAGGAAGCAATCAGCCCCAGCATTTT
cdr3_aa: CASSQAGSNQPQHF

v_call: TRBV5-8
d_call: .
j_call: TRBJ1-3
clone_size: few
cdr3_nt: TGTGCCAGCAGCTTTGACAGGAGCTCTGGAAACACCATATATTTT
cdr3_aa: CASSFDRSSGNTIYF

v_call: TRBV30
d_call: TRBD1
j_call: TRBJ1-5
clone_size: .
cdr3_nt: TGTGCCTGGAGTCGGGAGGGGGCTTGGAGCAATCAGCCCCAGCATTTT
cdr3_aa: CAWSREGAWSNQPQHF

v_call: TRBV5-1
d_call: .
j_call: TRBJ2-2
clone_size: .
cdr3_nt: TGCGCCAGCAGCGCCGGACAGAACACCGGGGAGCTGTTTTTT
cdr3_aa: CASSAGQNTGELFF

v_call: TRBV7-9
d_call: .
j_call: TRBJ2-1
clone_size: .
cdr3_nt: TGTGCCAGCAGCTCCTTAGTAGGGGTATATGAGCAGTTCTTC
cdr3_aa: CASSSLVGVYEQFF

v_call: TRBV6-6
d_call: .
j_call: TRBJ2-7
clone_size: few
cdr3_nt: TGTGCCAGCAGTTACTCCAGGGGTGGCGAGCAGTACTTC
cdr3_aa: CASSYSRGGEQYF

v_call: TRBV20-1
d_call: .
j_call: TRBJ1-2
clone_size: .
cdr3_nt: TGCAGTGCTAGAGCGGGGTACGGCTACACCTTC
cdr3_aa: CSARAGYGYTF

v_call: TRBV29-1
d_call: .
j_call: TRBJ1-5
clone_size: .
cdr3_nt: TGCAGCGTTGAAGCTCCCAGGGTCAGCAATCAGCCCCAGCATTTT
cdr3_aa: CSVEAPRVSNQPQHF

v_call: TRBV5-1
d_call: TRBD1
j_call: TRBJ2-7
clone_size: .
cdr3_nt: TGCGCCAGTTCCGCAGGGGGCACCTACGAGCAGTACTTC
cdr3_aa: CASSAGGTYEQYF

v_call: TRBV5-4
d_call: TRBD1
j_call: TRBJ2-7
clone_size: .
cdr3_nt: TGTGCCAGCAGCCCCGGGACAGGGACACCTACCGAGCAGTACTTC
cdr3_aa: CASSPGTGTPTEQYF

v_call: TRBV2
d_call: TRBD2
j_call: TRBJ2-1
clone_size: .
cdr3_nt: TGTGCCAGCAGTCCACCGACTAGCGGGAATTACAATGAGCAGTTCTTC
cdr3_aa: CASSPPTSGNYNEQFF

v_call: TRBV7-2
d_call: .
j_call: TRBJ2-2
clone_size: .
cdr3_nt: TGTGCCAGCAGCTTAGCGCCAGGGAACACCGGGGAGCTGTTTTTT
cdr3_aa: CASSLAPGNTGELFF

v_call: TRBV27
d_call: .
j_call: TRBJ2-2
clone_size: .
cdr3_nt: TGTGCCAGCAGTTGGGAGGGGGCGAACACCGGGGAGCTGTTTTTT
cdr3_aa: CASSWEGANTGELFF

v_call: TRBV12-5
d_call: TRBD2
j_call: TRBJ2-5
clone_size: .
cdr3_nt: TGTGCTAGTGGTCGTCTGGGACTAGCGGGACAAGAGACCCAGTACTTC
cdr3_aa: CASGRLGLAGQETQYF

v_call: TRBV2
d_call: .
j_call: TRBJ1-6
clone_size: few
cdr3_nt: TGTGCCAGCAGTGTACAGGATTCCTATAATTCACCCCTCCACTTT
cdr3_aa: CASSVQDSYNSPLHF

v_call: TRBV7-9
d_call: .
j_call: TRBJ2-1
clone_size: .
cdr3_nt: TGTGCCATCCCACGCGGTACGGAGCAGTTCTTC
cdr3_aa: CAIPRGTEQFF

v_call: TRBV6-6
d_call: .
j_call: TRBJ2-5
clone_size: .
cdr3_nt: TGTGCCAGCAGTTTGAGCCGGGGCCAAGAGACCCAGTACTTC
cdr3_aa: CASSLSRGQETQYF

v_call: TRBV3-1/TRBV3-2
d_call: .
j_call: TRBJ2-3
clone_size: .
cdr3_nt: TGTGCCAGCAGCCAAGTAGCGTATTCTAGCACAGATACGCAGTATTTT
cdr3_aa: CASSQVAYSSTDTQYF

v_call: TRBV3-1/TRBV3-2
d_call: .
j_call: TRBJ2-5
clone_size: .
cdr3_nt: TGTGCCAGCAGCCCCGGGTGGTCCCAAGAGACCCAGTACTTC
cdr3_aa: CASSPGWSQETQYF

v_call: TRBV6-5
d_call: .
j_call: TRBJ1-1
clone_size: .
cdr3_nt: TGTGCCATCTGGGGGGGTGAAGCTTTCTTT
cdr3_aa: CAIWGGEAFF

v_call: TRBV28
d_call: .
j_call: TRBJ1-1
clone_size: .
cdr3_nt: TGTGCCAGCAGCCCCCCTCACACTGAAGCTTTCTTT
cdr3_aa: CASSPPHTEAFF

v_call: TRBV28
d_call: TRBD2
j_call: TRBJ2-1
clone_size: .
cdr3_nt: TGTGCCAGCAGTTCTATAGCGGGAGGGGGTAATGAGCAGTTCTTC
cdr3_aa: CASSSIAGGGNEQFF

v_call: TRBV10-1
d_call: TRBD2
j_call: TRBJ2-7
clone_size: .
cdr3_nt: TGCGCCAGCAGTGACCAGCTAGCGGGGAGGCCCTACGAGCAGTACTTC
cdr3_aa: CASSDQLAGRPYEQYF

v_call: TRBV28
d_call: TRBD1
j_call: TRBJ1-5
clone_size: few
cdr3_nt: TGTGCCAGCAGGGACAGGGGCGGCAGCAATCAGCCCCAGCATTTT
cdr3_aa: CASRDRGGSNQPQHF

v_call: TRBV18
d_call: TRBD2
j_call: TRBJ2-3
clone_size: .
cdr3_nt: TGTGCCAGCTCTCTCCGGACTAGCGGGAGCGCAGATACGCAGTATTTT
cdr3_aa: CASSLRTSGSADTQYF

v_call: TRBV6-5
d_call: TRBD1
j_call: TRBJ2-7
clone_size: .
cdr3_nt: TGTGCCAGCGGCTTCACAGGGGTTAGAAACTACGAGCAGTACTTC
cdr3_aa: CASGFTGVRNYEQYF

v_call: TRBV10-2
d_call: TRBD1
j_call: TRBJ1-1
clone_size: .
cdr3_nt: TGCGCCAGCGGGGGGACAGGGTCAACTGAAGCTTTCTTT
cdr3_aa: CASGGTGSTEAFF

v_call: TRBV4-1
d_call: TRBD1
j_call: TRBJ2-7
clone_size: few
cdr3_nt: TGCGCCAGCAGCCGGAGGGACAGGGACTACGAGCAGTACTTC
cdr3_aa: CASSRRDRDYEQYF

v_call: TRBV30
d_call: .
j_call: TRBJ1-2
clone_size: .
cdr3_nt: TGTGCCTGGAGTCTTCCTCACTTGGATGGCTACACCTTC
cdr3_aa: CAWSLPHLDGYTF

v_call: TRBV5-1
d_call: TRBD1
j_call: TRBJ2-5
clone_size: .
cdr3_nt: TGCGCCAGCAGCCTCAGAGGGGGCTCGGGAGAGACCCAGTACTTC
cdr3_aa: CASSLRGGSGETQYF

v_call: TRBV27
d_call: .
j_call: TRBJ1-6
clone_size: .
cdr3_nt: TGTGCCAGCAGTCAAGGGGGACATTCACCCCTCCACTTT
cdr3_aa: CASSQGGHSPLHF

v_call: TRBV30
d_call: TRBD1
j_call: TRBJ1-5
clone_size: .
cdr3_nt: TGTGCCTGGGAGGCAGGGGGGAATCAGCCCCAGCATTTT
cdr3_aa: CAWEAGGNQPQHF